Given below is one T cell receptor (beta chain) in context. This CDR3 spans 15 amino acids. Germline lookup yields CDR1 SGHVS and CDR2 FQNEAQ. V shed 1 base, J shed 7 bases, and the junction held 9 bases outside the gene matches. This entry belongs to a study of blood T cell repertoires in COVID-19. On the study more broadly: Acute and convalescent COVID-19 specimens originated in the United States, Italy and Spain. PBMCs, B-cell-depleted T cells, or T cells were the source of the cDNA or gDNA that made up the material.

Donors in Cohort 3 who had recovered were those with two negative PCRs, healthcare professional clearance, or resolution of their symptoms. Per the study methods: Nucleated cell number was recorded as an estimate derived from reference gene primer amplification. TCRdb keeps only in-frame clones here, not all; method: immunoSEQ multiplex PCR. V, J and clone size are those of that table, while D and trimming were read from the DNA. The table has almost 250,000 clones, about 89% seen once; the top ten hold approximately 3.7%. The sequence derives from a woman in her twenties or thirties who had recovered from COVID-19. Material: PBMCs or T cells enriched from blood (not recorded which). V usage is TRBV7-8 and J usage is TRBJ1-1, with TRBD1 identical over 7 bases. CDR3 sequence: CASSLDRDSLGEAFF. The DNA of the CDR3 is TGTGCCAGCAGCTTAGACCGGGACAGTCTGGGTGAAGCTTTCTTT.